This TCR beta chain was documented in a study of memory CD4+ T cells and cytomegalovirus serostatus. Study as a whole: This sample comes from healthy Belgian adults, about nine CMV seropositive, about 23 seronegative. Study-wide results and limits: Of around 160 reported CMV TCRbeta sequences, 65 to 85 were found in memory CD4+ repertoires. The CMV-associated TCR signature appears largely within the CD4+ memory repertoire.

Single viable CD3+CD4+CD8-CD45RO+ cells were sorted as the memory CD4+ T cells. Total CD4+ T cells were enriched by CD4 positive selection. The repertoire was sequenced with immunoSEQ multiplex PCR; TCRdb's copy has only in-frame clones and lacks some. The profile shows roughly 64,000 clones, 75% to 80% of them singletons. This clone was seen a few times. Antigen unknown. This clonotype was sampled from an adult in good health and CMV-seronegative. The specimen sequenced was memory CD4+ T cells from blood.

Written as DNA, the CDR3 is TGTGCCAGCAGCCAAGATTTGGGCTGGCTGAACACTGAAGCTTTCTTT. Encoded protein: CASSQDLGWLNTEAFF. The chain links TRBV4-2 to TRBJ1-1, with D unclear. Germline CDR1 LGHNA, CDR2 YNFKEQ. Deletions cut 0 bases from V and 0 bases from J, with 11 bases between. The CDR3 contains 16 residues.